Listed below are T cell receptor beta chains from one sample, sequenced in a study of identical twins. TCRdb re-called the 5' RACE reads with MiXCR, one entry per CDR3 protein. The sample has about 530,000 distinct CDR3 sequences, more than 20% seen once. In addition, the sample was reused for a study of yellow fever vaccine responses in identical twins.

The sample comprised CD4+ T cells sorted from blood. The receptors stem from a woman aged 18-29 years in good health. The CDR3 runs from the conserved cysteine through the conserved F or W. Fields, in order: clone size, J gene, D gene, V gene, CDR3 protein, CDR3 DNA. A D gene is named only where the DNA matches it firmly. Some rows have no size entry. The others give once, few or many, or a class for an expanded clone.

>few|TRBJ2-1|TRBD2|TRBV10-3
CAIRTSGMDEQFF
TGTGCCATCAGGACTAGCGGGATGGATGAGCAGTTCTTC
>few|TRBJ2-1|NA|TRBV27
CASSFYLHGYNEQFF
TGTGCCAGCAGTTTCTACCTACACGGATACAATGAGCAGTTCTTC
>NA|TRBJ2-6|NA|TRBV2
CASPSRVSSGANVLTF
TGTGCCAGCCCGAGCAGGGTTAGCTCTGGGGCCAACGTCCTGACTTTC
>NA|TRBJ2-5|TRBD2|TRBV5-1
CASSVGTNWETQYF
TGCGCCAGCAGCGTAGGGACTAACTGGGAGACCCAGTACTTC
>NA|TRBJ2-3|TRBD2|TRBV12-3/TRBV12-4
CARSLGQKTSGITDTQYF
TGTGCCCGCAGTTTAGGTCAAAAGACTAGCGGGATCACAGATACGCAGTATTTT
>few|TRBJ1-5|NA|TRBV12-5
CASGLGVIQGNLIGNQPQHF
TGTGCTAGTGGTTTGGGGGTGATACAGGGAAATCTCATTGGCAATCAGCCCCAGCATTTT
>NA|TRBJ2-1|NA|TRBV12-3/TRBV12-4
CASSLAPVGQFF
TGTGCCAGCAGTTTAGCGCCAGTGGGGCAGTTCTTC
>few|TRBJ2-7|NA|TRBV29-1
CSGGTSYIEQYF
TGCAGCGGAGGGACCAGCTATATCGAGCAGTACTTC
>NA|TRBJ2-1|TRBD2|TRBV20-1
CSARLRGTSGPEQFF
TGCAGTGCTAGACTCCGGGGGACTAGCGGACCCGAGCAGTTCTTC
>NA|TRBJ2-2|TRBD2|TRBV5-8
CASSLVSIAGKTGELFF
TGTGCCAGCAGCTTGGTTTCCATAGCGGGGAAGACCGGGGAGCTGTTTTTT
>few|TRBJ2-1|TRBD1|TRBV4-1
CASSQDRQGTYNEQFF
TGCGCCAGCAGCCAAGACCGACAGGGGACCTACAATGAGCAGTTCTTC
>NA|TRBJ2-3|NA|TRBV5-1
CASRREDTQYF
TGCGCCAGCCGTCGCGAGGATACGCAGTATTTT
>NA|TRBJ2-2|TRBD2|TRBV5-1
CASSLRLRGVTGELFF
TGCGCCAGCAGCTTGCGTCTGCGGGGGGTCACCGGGGAGCTGTTTTTT
>NA|TRBJ1-5|NA|TRBV14
CASSQGEGYRRNQPQHF
TGTGCCAGCAGCCAAGGCGAAGGATATCGTCGCAATCAGCCCCAGCATTTT
>few|TRBJ1-5|TRBD1|TRBV19
CASSTTGTNQPQHF
TGTGCCAGTAGTACGACAGGGACCAACCAGCCCCAGCATTTT
>NA|TRBJ2-1|NA|TRBV4-1
CASSQDRVYEQFF
TGCGCCAGCAGCCAAGATCGAGTATATGAGCAGTTCTTC
>NA|TRBJ2-1|NA|TRBV21-1
CASSNGTGINEQFF
TGTGCCAGCAGCAACGGTACAGGGATAAATGAGCAGTTCTTC
>NA|TRBJ2-3|TRBD2|TRBV12-3/TRBV12-4
CASSAQTTSGGQYF
TGTGCCAGCAGTGCACAGACGACTAGCGGGGGGCAGTATTTT
>NA|TRBJ2-1|NA|TRBV19
CASRPWKADPYNEQFF
TGTGCCAGTAGACCTTGGAAAGCGGATCCGTACAATGAGCAGTTCTTC
>NA|TRBJ2-4|NA|TRBV2
CASRTREKENIQYF
TGTGCCAGCAGGACCCGGGAGAAAGAAAACATTCAGTACTTC
>NA|TRBJ2-3|TRBD2|TRBV12-3/TRBV12-4
CASRKRTYNLAGDSTDTQYF
TGTGCCAGCAGGAAGAGAACCTATAACCTAGCGGGGGATAGCACAGATACGCAGTATTTT
>few|TRBJ2-1|TRBD2|TRBV5-1
CASSYLAGDGNEQFF
TGCGCCAGCAGCTATCTAGCGGGAGATGGCAATGAGCAGTTCTTC
>few|TRBJ2-6|TRBD1|TRBV20-1
CSARVQGSSGANVLTF
TGCAGTGCTAGAGTACAGGGGAGCTCTGGGGCCAACGTCCTGACTTTC
>NA|TRBJ2-1|TRBD1|TRBV24-1
CATSDLGQGALNEQFF
TGTGCCACCAGTGATTTGGGACAGGGGGCCCTCAATGAGCAGTTCTTC
>few|TRBJ2-7|NA|TRBV12-3/TRBV12-4
CASSLGVKYEQYF
TGTGCCAGCAGTTTGGGCGTTAAATACGAGCAGTACTTC
>few|TRBJ2-3|NA|TRBV5-5
CASRHYGEADTQYF
TGTGCCAGCAGACATTACGGGGAGGCAGATACGCAGTATTTT
>many|TRBJ2-1|TRBD2|TRBV10-3
CAIVASGYNEQFF
TGTGCCATCGTTGCTAGCGGCTACAATGAGCAGTTCTTC
>few|TRBJ2-1|TRBD2|TRBV12-3/TRBV12-4
CASSSGTRGGEQFF
TGTGCCAGCAGTTCCGGGACTAGGGGAGGTGAGCAGTTCTTC
>many|TRBJ2-7|TRBD2|TRBV20-1
CSVEGGPSEQYF
TGCAGTGTTGAGGGAGGGCCATCCGAGCAGTACTTC
>NA|TRBJ2-3|NA|TRBV4-1
CASSGGGTQYF
TGCGCCAGCAGCGGAGGGGGGACGCAGTATTTT
>NA|TRBJ2-3|TRBD1|TRBV29-1
CSVAGTGTDTQYF
TGCAGCGTTGCCGGGACAGGCACAGATACGCAGTATTTT
>few|TRBJ2-2|NA|TRBV5-6
CASSRGGVRTGELFF
TGTGCCAGCAGCCGGGGCGGGGTTCGCACCGGGGAGCTGTTTTTT
>few|TRBJ2-5|NA|TRBV4-1
CASSQGMVGPETQYF
TGCGCCAGCAGCCAAGGGATGGTGGGTCCAGAGACCCAGTACTTC
>NA|TRBJ2-5|NA|TRBV7-3
CASSLTGPTGQETQYF
TGTGCCAGCAGCTTAACGGGGCCGACAGGCCAAGAGACCCAGTACTTC
>many|TRBJ2-5|TRBD2|TRBV12-3/TRBV12-4
CASTLGGQETQYF
TGTGCCAGCACCCTGGGGGGGCAAGAGACCCAGTACTTC
>NA|TRBJ2-5|NA|TRBV28
CASSLVRRSGQETQYF
TGTGCCAGCAGTTTGGTGAGAAGGAGTGGCCAAGAGACCCAGTACTTC
>few|TRBJ1-2|TRBD1|TRBV11-1
CASSHQGDGLYGYTF
TGTGCCAGCAGCCACCAGGGGGACGGCCTCTATGGCTACACCTTC
>few|TRBJ1-1|NA|TRBV12-3/TRBV12-4
CATRQSMNTEAFF
TGTGCCACCCGACAGAGCATGAACACTGAAGCTTTCTTT
>NA|TRBJ1-1|NA|TRBV28
CASRLSTEAFF
TGTGCCAGCAGGTTGAGCACTGAAGCTTTCTTT
>many|TRBJ2-3|NA|TRBV5-1
CASSGPTDTQYF
TGCGCCAGCAGCGGGCCCACAGATACGCAGTATTTT
>NA|TRBJ2-6|NA|TRBV7-8
CASSSRSRPGANVLTF
TGTGCCAGCAGCTCACGAAGTAGACCTGGGGCCAACGTCCTGACTTTC
>NA|TRBJ2-3|NA|TRBV27
CASSLLIDPSTDTQYF
TGTGCCAGCAGTTTATTGATAGACCCTAGCACAGATACGCAGTATTTT
>few|TRBJ2-7|NA|TRBV3-1
CASSQGDVATQYF
TGTGCCAGCAGCCAAGGGGACGTAGCCACGCAGTACTTC
>few|TRBJ2-5|TRBD1|TRBV7-2
CASSLAGTAKETQYF
TGTGCCAGCAGCTTAGCTGGGACAGCAAAAGAGACCCAGTACTTC
>NA|TRBJ2-3|TRBD1|TRBV20-1
CSARAPDRGGDTQYF
TGCAGTGCTAGAGCCCCGGACAGGGGCGGAGATACGCAGTATTTT
>few|TRBJ1-2|NA|TRBV11-2
CASSLRQTPSSLHYGYTF
TGTGCCAGCAGCTTGAGACAGACTCCCAGTTCCCTCCACTATGGCTACACCTTC